A selection of T cell receptor beta chains follows, all from one sample in a study of blood T cell repertoires in COVID-19. Sequenced by immunoSEQ multiplex PCR; TCRdb stores in-frame clones only, minus some. The profile shows 250,000 or so clones, 80% to 90% of them singletons. Sequenced material: PBMCs or T cells enriched from blood (not recorded which). Every receptor here comes from a woman aged 25 to 39 who had been exposed to COVID-19. CDR3s include the opening cysteine and the closing phenylalanine or tryptophan. D genes are given only for firm matches. Clone size appears in some rows only: once, few, many, or a class for an expanded clone.

v_gene	j_gene	d_gene	abundance	CDR3nt	CDR3aa
TRBV10-3	TRBJ1-5	-	-	TGTGCCATCGGGGGTACAGGGTACCAGCCCCAGCATTTT	CAIGGTGYQPQHF
TRBV5-5	TRBJ2-7	-	-	TGTGCCAGCAGCTTGGGCCCTACCTCCTACGAGCAGTACTTC	CASSLGPTSYEQYF
TRBV7-9	TRBJ2-5	TRBD2	-	TGTGCCAGCAGTATGTTTGGGAGGGGTTGGAGAGAAGAGACCCAGTACTTC	CASSMFGRGWREETQYF
TRBV6-5	TRBJ1-1	-	few	TGTGCCAGCAGTTATGAGATGAACACTGAAGCTTTCTTT	CASSYEMNTEAFF
TRBV4-2	TRBJ1-2	TRBD1	once	TGTGCCAGCAGCCAAGGTACCGGGACAGGGGGCTATGGCTACACCTTC	CASSQGTGTGGYGYTF
TRBV6-5	TRBJ2-1	-	-	TGTGCCAGCGGGGCGGAAACCTACAATGAGCAGTTCTTC	CASGAETYNEQFF
TRBV2	TRBJ2-5	TRBD2	-	TGTGCCAGCAGGAAACTAGCGACAAGAGAGACCCAGTACTTC	CASRKLATRETQYF
TRBV24-1	TRBJ1-2	TRBD1	-	TGTGCCACCAGTTCAGGACAGGGGGTCGTTGGTGGCTACACCTTC	CATSSGQGVVGGYTF
TRBV5-1	TRBJ1-1	-	-	TGCGCCAGCAGCTTAGGGGTCAAGAACACTGAAGCTTTCTTT	CASSLGVKNTEAFF
TRBV4-1	TRBJ1-4	-	-	TGCGCCAGCAGCTCTCGACAGGTTCGGGAAAAACTGTTTTTT	CASSSRQVREKLFF
TRBV6-5	TRBJ2-7	TRBD1	-	TGTGCCAGCAGGGACAGGGGTGAAGTATACGAGCAGTACTTC	CASRDRGEVYEQYF
TRBV2	TRBJ1-1	-	-	TGTGCCAGCTCACAGCTGAACACTGAAGCTTTCTTT	CASSQLNTEAFF
TRBV29-1	TRBJ2-3	-	-	TGCAGCGGTAGAAGAGGGAGCACAGATACGCAGTATTTT	CSGRRGSTDTQYF
TRBV6-5	TRBJ1-1	-	-	TGTGCCAGCAGTTATGGTAGTCGGACTGAAGCTTTCTTT	CASSYGSRTEAFF
TRBV25-1	TRBJ2-2	-	-	TGTGCCAGCAGTGAACGGCGAGGAACCGGGGAGCTGTTTTTT	CASSERRGTGELFF
TRBV5-1	TRBJ1-1	-	-	TGCGCCAGCAGCTTGGCCCAGACTAACACTGAAGCTTTCTTT	CASSLAQTNTEAFF
TRBV28	TRBJ1-4	-	-	TGTGCCAGCAAGGGGCAGGGCGGTGAAAAACTGTTTTTT	CASKGQGGEKLFF
TRBV30	TRBJ2-1	-	-	TGTGCCTGGAGTGTCTTAGGGGCCAATGAGCAGTTCTTC	CAWSVLGANEQFF
TRBV27	TRBJ2-3	TRBD2	-	TGTGCCAGCAGTTTGGAAGCGGGAGCGAAATATACGCAGTATTTT	CASSLEAGAKYTQYF
TRBV3-1/TRBV3-2	TRBJ2-7	TRBD2	-	TGTGCCAGCACGGTGGGTGCGGGAGGGCGCGAGCAGTACTTC	CASTVGAGGREQYF
TRBV11-2	TRBJ2-1	TRBD2	-	TGTGCCAGCAGCCCTCTAGCGGGTCCCTCCTACAATGAGCAGTTCTTC	CASSPLAGPSYNEQFF
TRBV7-3	TRBJ2-6	-	-	TGTGCCAGCAGCCACGGGGATCCTGGGGCCAACGTCCTGACTTTC	CASSHGDPGANVLTF
TRBV27	TRBJ1-1	-	-	TGTGCCAGCAGTTTGAGGGCAGGGGACGAGGACACTGAAGCTTTCTTT	CASSLRAGDEDTEAFF
TRBV3-1/TRBV3-2	TRBJ2-3	TRBD2	-	TGTGCCAGCAGCCAAGATCTTAGCGGGAGGGCCCCCACAGATACGCAGTATTTT	CASSQDLSGRAPTDTQYF
TRBV2	TRBJ1-2	TRBD1	few	TGTGCCAGCAAAGGGACAGGTTTCGAATTTGACGGCTACACCTTC	CASKGTGFEFDGYTF
TRBV6-1	TRBJ2-1	-	-	TGTGCCAGCAGTGAATCGGCGGCTGGCGTCAGCAATGAGCAGTTCTTC	CASSESAAGVSNEQFF
TRBV11-2	TRBJ2-3	TRBD2	-	TGTGCCAGCAGTCCTCTTAGGACTAGCGGGAGGGCCACAGATACGCAGTATTTT	CASSPLRTSGRATDTQYF
TRBV25-1	TRBJ2-7	-	-	TGTGCCAGGCAGGTATGCGAGCAGTACTTC	CARQVCEQYF
TRBV19	TRBJ2-7	TRBD2	few	TGTGCCAGTAGTTCAACAGCGGGATACGAGCAGTACTTC	CASSSTAGYEQYF
TRBV7-9	TRBJ2-7	-	once	TGTGCCAGCAGCTTAAGCAATCCCTACGAGCAGTACTTC	CASSLSNPYEQYF
TRBV30	TRBJ1-2	-	-	TGTGCCTGGAGTGTACGGTGGCAGGGCTCTAACTATGGCTACACCTTC	CAWSVRWQGSNYGYTF
TRBV5-1	TRBJ1-3	TRBD1	-	TGCGCCAGCAGCTTGGCGGGACAGCTTCTGCCAAACACCATATATTTT	CASSLAGQLLPNTIYF
TRBV7-9	TRBJ1-4	TRBD1	-	TGTGCCAGCAGCTCCTCAGGGACAGGGGCGGGAAAACTGTTTTTT	CASSSSGTGAGKLFF
TRBV15	TRBJ2-7	-	-	TGTGCCACCAGCAGAGAAGGCAGGGTATCCAACGAGCAGTACTTC	CATSREGRVSNEQYF
TRBV11-2	TRBJ2-1	TRBD2	-	TGTGCCAGCAAACCGATAGCGGGACATGAGCAGTTCTTC	CASKPIAGHEQFF
TRBV13	TRBJ1-3	TRBD1	once	TGTGCCAGCAGCCCTGGGACAGGGGGCGAAAGGGTGAACACCATATATTTT	CASSPGTGGERVNTIYF
TRBV9	TRBJ1-1	-	-	TGTGCCAGCAGCGTAGCAGGGGTCGGCACTGAAGCTTTCTTT	CASSVAGVGTEAFF
TRBV30	TRBJ2-7	-	-	TGTGCCTGGAGTGGGAACGACGGGACCTACGAGCAGTACTTC	CAWSGNDGTYEQYF
TRBV14	TRBJ2-1	-	-	TGTGCCAGCAGCCTAAGAGTAAGGGGTCATGAGCAGTTCTTC	CASSLRVRGHEQFF
TRBV18	TRBJ1-5	-	-	TGTGCCAGCTCACCATCTCCCAGGGGCGGCAATCAGCCCCAGCATTTT	CASSPSPRGGNQPQHF
TRBV27	TRBJ2-7	TRBD1	-	TGTGCCAGCAGTTCCGGACAGGGTGAGGTCGAGCAGTACTTC	CASSSGQGEVEQYF
TRBV5-1	TRBJ2-7	-	-	TGCGCCAGCAGCTTTCTAGCGAGATCCTACGAGCAGTACTTC	CASSFLARSYEQYF
TRBV4-1	TRBJ1-2	-	once	TGCGCCAGCAGCCAAGATTCAGGACTGCGGGGCTACACCTTC	CASSQDSGLRGYTF
TRBV4-1	TRBJ2-7	-	-	TGCGCCAGCAGTCTTGAAGACAGCTCCTACGAGCAGTACTTC	CASSLEDSSYEQYF
TRBV2	TRBJ1-2	TRBD1	-	TGTGCCAGCAGTGGGACAGGGGCCAACTATGGCTACACCTTC	CASSGTGANYGYTF
TRBV6-4	TRBJ2-3	-	once	TGTGCCAGCAGTGCCGAACTAGAAATCGCTTTGGATACGCAGTATTTT	CASSAELEIALDTQYF
TRBV9	TRBJ2-7	TRBD1	-	TGTGCCAGCACCGTGGGGGACAGATCCTACGAGCAGTACTTC	CASTVGDRSYEQYF
TRBV10-3	TRBJ1-2	TRBD1	-	TGTGCCATCCTAGGACAGGGGGTAAATGGCTACACCTTC	CAILGQGVNGYTF